Listed here are 30 T cell receptor beta chains from one sample, sequenced in a study of blood T cells in healthy people across ages (dated by TCRdb to the mid-2010s). The method behind the library was 5' RACE. The run used an Illumina HiSeq 2500. A second roughly 6 to 12 cycle PCR used a sample-barcoded 5' primer and a J-beta primer mix. The raw public reads went through TCRdb reprocessing: fastp at Q25, MiXCR clone calling, in-frame beta chains kept. Each entry is one CDR3 protein sequence, shown with its most common DNA and genes. This sample is represented by about 680,000 distinct CDR3 sequences; around 48% of them were singletons. The ten top clones hold roughly 30% of the sample. Sequences were obtained from blood. The receptors here all came from a woman aged 55-70 years in good health.

A remark on this clonotype: A much more abundant neighbour one base away suggests this may be a read error. The chain uses TRBV29-1 and TRBJ2-4; 8 nucleotides match TRBD1. CDR3 length: 12 residues. CDR1 and CDR2 (germline): SQVTM, ANQGSEA. The V segment lost 6 bases and the J segment 15 bases; nucleotides outside the gene matches: 13. Written as DNA, the CDR3 is TGCAGCGTAACCGGGACAGGCAACGTCGGGTACTTC. Encoded protein: CSVTGTGNVGYF.

The chain employs TRBV6-2 or TRBV6-3 and TRBJ1-1; D is unresolved. Trimming stripped 0 bases from V and 1 base from J, with 18 bases between. Germline V gene lookup returns CDR1 MNHEY and CDR2 SVGEGT. The CDR3 is 18 amino acids. DNA of the CDR3: TGTGCCAGCAGTTACTCATTAAAGGGTTCGAAGCGGAACACTGAAGCTTTCTTT. Amino acid sequence: CASSYSLKGSKRNTEAFF.

V is TRBV10-3 and J is TRBJ2-2; D possibly corresponds to TRBD2 (5 bases). The CDR3 is made up of 13 amino acids. Deletions cut 6 bases from V and 6 bases from J, with 11 bases between. Germline V gene data show CDR1 as ENHRY and CDR2 as SYGVKD. The CDR3 nucleotides are TGTGCCATCAGCCAACGGGGTTCCGGGGAGCTGTTTTTT. Translation gives CAISQRGSGELFF.

In its sample, this clonotype was seen a few times. The genes are TRBV28 and TRBJ1-5; a weak D match, TRBD1 (5 bases). Trimming pared 8 bases from V and 7 bases from J, leaving 21 bases between. This CDR3 comprises 15 residues. Germline values: CDR1 MDHEN, CDR2 SYDVKM. The CDR3 DNA reads as TGTGCCAGCGTCCGGAATTCGGGGGGGAGGCAGCCCCAGCATTTT. It encodes CASVRNSGGRQPQHF. Drawing the rest from reference TRBV28 and TRBJ1-5, the complete variable domain is DVKVTQSSRYLVKRTGEKVFLECVQDMDHENMFWYRQDPGLGLRLIYFSYDVKMKEKGDIPEGYSVSREKKERFSLILESASTNQTSMYLCASVRNSGGRQPQHFGDGTRLSIL.

This clonotype has only a few counts. The rearrangement uses TRBV2 and TRBJ2-1; TRBD1 matches 10 bases. TRBJ2-7 matches the DNA end more closely, so the J call is doubtful. The CDR3 is made up of 14 amino acids. Germline V gene sequence: CDR1 SNHLY, CDR2 FYNNEI. DNA of the CDR3: TGTGCCAGCAGTGGGGACAGGGGAGCAAATGAGCAGTACTTC. Translated: CASSGDRGANEQYF.

This clonotype has just one count. The gene calls are TRBV20-1 and TRBJ1-1; 8 bases are a match to TRBD1. V lost 5 bases to trimming and J lost 1 base; unmatched junction nucleotides: 3. The CDR3 consists of 13 residues. From germline, CDR1 is DFQATT and CDR2 SNEGSKA (reference sequence). The CDR3 DNA is TGCAGTGCTCAGGGGACAGGGAACACTGAAGCTTTCTTT. This translates into CSAQGTGNTEAFF.

This clonotype appeared once. The J gene is TRBJ2-5, the V gene TRBV5-1, with 7 bases aligning to TRBD1. The end of the DNA is better explained by TRBJ2-7, so the J call may be wrong. The CDR3 has 14 amino acids. CDR1 and CDR2 from the germline V gene are SGHRS and YFSETQ. The CDR3 sequence is CASSLDRLTYEQYF. CDR3 bases: TGCGCCAGCAGCCTGGACAGGCTGACCTACGAGCAGTACTTC.

This clonotype was seen many times. This chain connects TRBV4-3 to TRBJ2-7; 10 bases fit TRBD1. Germline-derived CDR1 and CDR2 are LGHNA and YSLEER. The CDR3 has 16 residues. The V gene end was trimmed by 2 bases and the J gene end by 3 bases; junction bases not matched to a gene: 7. CDR3 in amino acids: CASSQRAGQGFYEQYF. CDR3 in DNA: TGCGCCAGCAGCCAACGGGCGGGACAGGGGTTCTACGAGCAGTACTTC.

This clonotype showed up just a few times. V is TRBV20-1 and J is TRBJ1-6, with D possibly TRBD1 on 6 matching bases. CDR1 and CDR2 from the germline V gene are DFQATT and SNEGSKA (reference sequence). The CDR3 extends over 12 amino acids. The CDR3 nucleotides read TGCAGAGCTGGACAGATTAATTCACCCCTCCACTTT. Translation gives CRAGQINSPLHF.

V and J are TRBV25-1 and TRBJ2-3; 10 nucleotides line up with TRBD1. V gave up 6 bases and J gave up 3 bases; unmatched junction bases: 18. CDR1 is MGHDK, CDR2 SYGVNS, per germline. This CDR3 contains 19 residues. CDR3 sequence reads: CASRRTGGGTGLATDTQYF. The CDR3 DNA sequence: TGTGCCAGCAGGAGGACAGGGGGAGGAACGGGACTCGCGACAGATACGCAGTATTTT.

This chain links TRBV30 with TRBJ2-3, with 11 positions matching TRBD2. Germline trimming cut 3 bases from V and 1 base from J; bases unmatched to any gene: 0. Germline V gene sequence: CDR1 GTSNPN, CDR2 SVGIG (reference sequence). This CDR3 region has 14 residues. The CDR3 spells CAWRLAGGTDTQYF. Here the CDR3 DNA reads TGTGCCTGGAGACTAGCGGGGGGCACAGATACGCAGTATTTT.

The chain is built from TRBV6-1 and TRBJ1-1; D not resolved. The germline V and J ends were trimmed by 5 bases and 3 bases, with 13 bases remaining between them. The CDR3 has 14 amino acids. The germline CDR1 and CDR2 sequences are MNHNS and SASEGT. CDR3 DNA: TGTGCCAGCAGTCGTTCGGGGAGGGACACTGAAGCTTTCTTT. Protein product: CASSRSGRDTEAFF.

At least ten counts were recorded for this clonotype. This CDR3 reads CASSQVLGAGSDEQFF. The CDR3 nucleotides are TGCGCCAGCAGCCAAGTATTGGGTGCAGGGTCGGATGAGCAGTTCTTC. The chain carries TRBV4-3 and TRBJ2-1; D perhaps matches TRBD1 (5 bases). CDR1 and CDR2 (germline): LGHNA, YSLEER. This CDR3 has 16 residues. V was trimmed by 1 base and J by 8 bases, leaving 18 bases between them.

There are a few counts of this clonotype. The chain employs TRBV27 and TRBJ1-6, with D perhaps matching TRBD1 (5 bases). The CDR3 totals 16 residues. Trimming shortened V by 6 bases and J by 0 bases, and 12 bases separated the two germline ends. Germline V gives CDR1 MNHEY, CDR2 SMNVEV (reference sequence). CDR3 loop: CASRRADNSYNSPLHF. The DNA for the CDR3 is TGTGCCAGCAGGCGGGCGGACAACTCCTATAATTCACCCCTCCACTTT.

This clonotype has a handful of counts. The chain couples TRBV15 to TRBJ2-3; possible D gene TRBD2, 5 bases. This CDR3 spans 12 amino acids. Germline assignment: CDR1 LNHNV and CDR2 YYDKDF (reference sequence). V shed 4 bases and J shed 14 bases, with 16 bases lying between them. The CDR3 is CATSTPGISRYF. In DNA, the CDR3 is TGTGCCACCAGCACACCCGGGATATCACGGTATTTT.

The gene calls are TRBV20-1 and TRBJ2-3; 7 bases fit TRBD1. This CDR3 spans 12 amino acids. Trimming cost V 6 bases and J 7 bases; bases outside gene matches: 7. Germline V CDR1 and CDR2: DFQATT, SNEGSKA (reference sequence). The CDR3 here is CSAHDRVNTQYF. The CDR3 DNA follows: TGCAGTGCGCATGACAGGGTGAATACGCAGTATTTT.

The chain has TRBV28 and TRBJ1-4; 12 bases fit TRBD1. CDR1 is MDHEN and CDR2 is SYDVKM in the germline V gene. After removal of 4 bases from V and 8 bases from J, the junction contained 5 bases not matched to a gene. The CDR3 sequence is 15 residues long. CDR3 nucleotide sequence: TGTGCCAGCAGTTCGCCGGGACAGGGGGCGGAAAAACTGTTTTTT. Amino acid sequence: CASSSPGQGAEKLFF.

This chain links TRBV4-2 with TRBJ1-6, with D possibly being TRBD1 (5 bases). The CDR3 extends over 16 amino acids. Germline assignment: CDR1 LGHNA and CDR2 YNFKEQ. Between the trimmed V and J ends, which lost 0 bases and 7 bases, there was a span of 13 bases. CDR3 in DNA: TGTGCCAGCAGCCAAGAAGAAGGGGTGAGAAATTCACCCCTCCACTTT. Amino acids: CASSQEEGVRNSPLHF.

This clonotype was seen more than once but under ten times. J is TRBJ2-3 and V is TRBV20-1, with D unclear. The germline V gene has CDR1 DFQATT and CDR2 SNEGSKA (reference sequence). This CDR3 is 11 amino acids long. V shed 3 bases and J shed 4 bases, with 5 bases lying between them. The CDR3 is CSASKADTQYF. The CDR3, as DNA: TGCAGTGCTAGTAAGGCAGATACGCAGTATTTT.

This clonotype was seen a handful of times. V and J are TRBV4-2 and TRBJ1-4; the D gene is possibly TRBD1 (5 bases). Trimming stripped 0 bases from V and 12 bases from J, with 14 bases between. Looked up from germline, CDR1 is LGHNA and CDR2 is YNFKEQ. The CDR3 runs to 14 residues. CDR3 in amino acids: CASSQDPGQGELFF. The CDR3 DNA is TGTGCCAGCAGCCAAGATCCCGGGCAAGGGGAACTGTTTTTT.

This clonotype was counted only a few times. The rearrangement joins TRBV20-1 to TRBJ1-2, with a possible D match to TRBD1 (6 bases). From germline, CDR1 is DFQATT and CDR2 SNEGSKA (reference sequence). This CDR3 is 15 amino acids long. V was pared by 3 bases and J by 4 bases, with 18 bases between. CDR3 sequence reads: CSASPPGTKGYGYTF. DNA of the CDR3: TGCAGTGCTAGCCCCCCCGGGACAAAAGGCTATGGCTACACCTTC.

This clonotype was detected many times. The V and J genes are TRBV7-2 and TRBJ2-5, with no clear D. The V and J ends lost 6 bases and 5 bases respectively, with 10 bases between them. CDR1 and CDR2 from the germline V gene are SGHTA and FQGNSA. This CDR3 spans 12 amino acids. The CDR3 nucleotides read TGTGCCAGCAGTTCAACGTCGGAGACCCAGTACTTC. Its translation is CASSSTSETQYF.

This clonotype was detected only a few times. V usage is TRBV20-1 and J usage is TRBJ2-1, with 8 bases matching TRBD2. Germline V lookup: CDR1 DFQATT, CDR2 SNEGSKA (reference sequence). This CDR3 contains 16 residues. J gave up 6 bases and V 0 bases, and 10 bases lay outside the gene matches. CDR3 DNA: TGCAGTGCTAGAGATTCGGGAGGGCCGTTTCCCAATGAGCAGTTCTTC. This gives the protein CSARDSGGPFPNEQFF.

The genes are TRBV20-1 and TRBJ1-2, with a weak D call TRBD1 (6 bases). Germline V gene sequence: CDR1 DFQATT, CDR2 SNEGSKA (reference sequence). The CDR3 covers 16 residues. Trimming stripped 2 bases from V and 6 bases from J, with 22 bases between. CDR3 loop: CSARIPRTGTSDGYTF. CDR3 DNA sequence: TGCAGTGCTAGAATACCACGGACCGGGACATCCGATGGCTACACCTTC.

In this sample, this clonotype turned up a few times. The CDR3 reads CSASKVKLAKETQYF. The CDR3 nucleotides are TGCAGTGCTTCTAAGGTGAAACTAGCGAAAGAGACCCAGTACTTC. This chain links TRBV20-1 with TRBJ2-5, with 7 bases matching TRBD2. J was trimmed by 3 bases and V by 5 bases; bases with no gene match: 12. Germline CDR1 is DFQATT and CDR2 is SNEGSKA (reference sequence). There are 15 residues in the CDR3.

This chain's CDR3 is CSARDRGRWSYGYTF. The CDR3 DNA reads as TGCAGTGCTAGAGATAGGGGCAGATGGAGCTATGGCTACACCTTC. The J gene is TRBJ1-2, the V gene TRBV20-1, with a possible D match to TRBD1 (5 bases). The CDR3 totals 15 residues. Trimming left V 0 bases short and J 4 bases short, with 15 bases between. Germline loops: CDR1 DFQATT, CDR2 SNEGSKA (reference sequence).

A few counts support this clonotype. The J gene is TRBJ1-2, the V gene TRBV29-1; D remains unclear. Per the germline V gene, CDR1 is SQVTM and CDR2 is ANQGSEA. This CDR3 region has 9 residues. V lost 4 bases to trimming and J lost 8 bases, with 5 bases between them. Here the CDR3 DNA reads TGCAGCGTTGCGAGGGGCTACACCTTC. This encodes CSVARGYTF.

The V and J genes are TRBV29-1 and TRBJ2-7; 10 nucleotides align to TRBD2. The CDR3 spans 15 residues. V shed 0 bases and J 1 base; nucleotides not matched to a gene: 3. Germline CDR1 SQVTM, CDR2 ANQGSEA. Here the CDR3 reads CSVEDLAGESYEQYF. In DNA, the CDR3 is TGCAGCGTTGAAGATCTAGCGGGAGAGTCCTACGAGCAGTACTTC.

The chain links TRBV3-1 to TRBJ2-3; no clear D. Germline assignment: CDR1 LGHDT and CDR2 YNNKEL (reference sequence). V was shortened by 5 bases and J by 2 bases, with 23 bases between the two germline ends. This CDR3 is built from 18 residues. The CDR3 DNA reads TGTGCCAGCAGCTACCTCATACTACGGAGTACGGACACAGATACGCAGTATTTT. It translates to CASSYLILRSTDTDTQYF.

This clonotype was seen ten or more times. The V call is TRBV18, the J call TRBJ2-3; D may match TRBD1 or TRBD2 (6 bases each). The CDR3 has 16 amino acids. The germline V and J ends were trimmed by 0 bases and 0 bases, with 10 bases remaining between them. CDR1 and CDR2 from the germline V gene are KGHSH and LQKENI. The CDR3, as DNA: TGTGCCAGCTCACCACCGGAGGGGGTCAGCACAGATACGCAGTATTTT. As protein: CASSPPEGVSTDTQYF.